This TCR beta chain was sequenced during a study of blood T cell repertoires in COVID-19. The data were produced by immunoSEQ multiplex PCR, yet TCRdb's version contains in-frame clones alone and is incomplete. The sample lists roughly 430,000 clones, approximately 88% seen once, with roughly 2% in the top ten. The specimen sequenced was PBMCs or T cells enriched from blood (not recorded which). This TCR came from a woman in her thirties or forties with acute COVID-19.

The CDR3 region has the DNA TGCAGCGTTGAAGACGAGGAGACCCAGTACTTC. Its translation: CSVEDEETQYF. The V and J genes are TRBV29-1 and TRBJ2-5; D remains ambiguous. CDR3 length: 11 amino acids. CDR1 and CDR2 from the germline V gene are SQVTM and ANQGSEA. V lost 0 bases to trimming and J lost 5 bases, with 4 bases between them.